The entry below describes one T cell receptor (beta chain). CDR3 length equals 13 residues. Germline V gives CDR1 LNHDA, CDR2 SQIVND (reference sequence). V was clipped by 3 bases and J by 4 bases, with 9 bases between them. Methods used by the authors: Quantification of nucleated cells was approximated via reference gene primer amplification. Method: immunoSEQ multiplex PCR; TCRdb's copy keeps in-frame clones and lacks some. The V and J calls and clone size were taken over from that table, and D and trimming were inferred from the DNA. The sample holds about 130,000 clones, 65% to 90% seen once. This specimen comes from a study of blood T cell repertoires in COVID-19.

This receptor was identified in an older man with active or convalescent COVID-19. Specimen: peripheral blood. This chain joins TRBV19 and TRBJ2-5; D possibly corresponds to TRBD1 (5 bases). This CDR3 reads CASSIRARETQYF. CDR3 DNA: TGTGCCAGTAGTATCAGGGCGAGAGAGACCCAGTACTTC.